The present TCR beta chain was sequenced within a study of identifying expanded T cells in peripheral blood (dated by TCRdb to about 2019). General notes on the study: Technical replicates were generated by sequencing separate aliquots of the same genomic DNA pool, and four replicates were compared pairwise.

During the collection period, no immune events, such as infections, were documented for the healthy donors. To calibrate time-dependent variance in a beta-binomial model of T-cell clone differential abundance, blood repertoires from healthy donors were used as a training cohort. The training cohort included around 10 healthy donors, of whom 3 were female and 7 were male. Donor ages ranged from about 29 to 70 years, with an average of approximately 43 years. Whole blood was collected from each healthy donor at three time points spaced about 14 days apart and obtained from a commercial supplier. For immunosequencing, genomic DNA was extracted from whole blood that had not been sorted. The research as a whole found: The authors expected that over much longer intervals, such as months to years, biological variance in healthy repertoires might increase even further. The binomial model flagged roughly 1.2 differentially abundant clones between technical replicates but 15 to 17 over around two weeks and roughly 19 over roughly 4 weeks. Variance in clone template counts between approximately two-week samples significantly increased with total template count across all healthy donors. Both the number of clones called differentially abundant and the false-positive rate were significantly reduced by the beta-binomial model across all healthy-donor time intervals.

According to the germline V gene, CDR1 reads SGHDT and CDR2 reads YYEEEE. Counted from cysteine to phenylalanine, this CDR3 has 11 amino acids. Only the CDR3 DNA stays, 33 bases, in frame from base 1. V is shortened by 6 bases, J by 10 bases, and the region joining them spans 11 bases. The immunoSEQ Assay, which relies on bias-controlled multiplex PCR amplification of genomic DNA, was used to profile TCRbeta CDR3 regions. The paper's processing steps were these. The absolute abundance of each unique TCRbeta CDR3 region was quantified after sequences were collapsed and filtered. Differential abundance was tested with a binomial (Fisher-equivalent) model and with a beta-binomial model adding time-dependent variance fitted from healthy donors. Any clone with fewer than 5 combined templates was excluded, and a clone was called differentially abundant if its Benjamini-Hochberg FDR was below 0.01. In the beta-binomial model, variance was expressed as a function of the total template count across the two samples, in the form v = (b*log(k)+a)^2. Held by TCRdb, this immuneACCESS table contains in-frame sequences only and omits some clones. Under half of the omission traces to an unresolved V gene where checked; the cause of the rest is unknown. V and J calls and clone size are as listed in that table; D and trimming were resolved from the DNA. The sample table lists more than 50,000 clones, about four fifths of them with a count of one. In total, the top ten clones hold approximately 20% of the sample.

A remark on this clone: The specificity of this receptor is unknown. Nothing much larger sits one base from this clone, and base qualities are not available.

The chain uses TRBV5-6 and TRBJ2-1; confidence is insufficient to name the D gene. The material sequenced was blood. The sequence derives from a person aged 18 to 75 in good health. The nucleotide sequence is TGTGCCAGCATCCATCAGACAGAGCAGTTCTTC. It is translated as CASIHQTEQFF.